Each of the 14 T cell receptor beta chains below was sequenced from the same sample in a study of PD-1 blockade in classical Hodgkin lymphoma. The sample's time point: cycle 4 day 1 (C4D1), after more than five weeks of nivolumab. Brentuximab vedotin exposure varied, and every patient relapsed after autologous stem cell transplantation. The data were produced by immunoSEQ multiplex PCR, yet TCRdb's version contains in-frame clones alone and is incomplete. The profile shows 25,000 to 35,000 clones, approximately 65% of them singletons. The sequencing used peripheral blood mononuclear cells (PBMCs), collected before the fourth cycle of nivolumab. The receptors come from a human donor with classical Hodgkin lymphoma.

The chain combines TRBV2 with TRBJ2-7; TRBD2 aligns across 8 bases. CDR1 is SNHLY, CDR2 FYNNEI, per germline. V was pared by 1 base and J by 2 bases, with 1 base of the junction left unmatched. This CDR3 comprises 14 residues. As DNA, the CDR3 is TGTGCCAGCAGTGAAGGAGCGGGGGCCTACGAGCAGTACTTC. This gives the protein CASSEGAGAYEQYF.

The V call is TRBV27, the J call TRBJ2-7, with 7 positions matching TRBD1. This CDR3 has 14 amino acids. The V and J ends lost 3 bases and 1 base, in that order; junction bases with no gene match: 3. Germline CDR1 and CDR2: MNHEY and SMNVEV (reference sequence). Here the CDR3 DNA reads TGTGCCAGCAGTTTGATGACAGGGTCCTACGAGCAGTACTTC. Protein product: CASSLMTGSYEQYF.

This clone came up a few times. CDR3 sequence reads: CASSRMAGGTDTQYF. The CDR3 DNA reads as TGTGCCAGCAGTCGGATGGCAGGTGGCACAGATACGCAGTATTTT. The gene calls are TRBV6-5 and TRBJ2-3; D unclear. Germline V gives CDR1 MNHEY, CDR2 SVGAGI. The germline V and J ends were trimmed by 5 bases and 1 base, with 13 bases remaining between them. This CDR3 is 15 amino acids long.

The chain joins TRBV25-1 to TRBJ2-1, with TRBD2 matching over 14 bases. The CDR3 runs to 17 residues. The germline gives CDR1 MGHDK, CDR2 SYGVNS. V was pared by 4 bases and J by 6 bases, with 8 bases of the junction left unmatched. The CDR3 here is CASSALGTSGSFNEQFF. CDR3 coding DNA: TGTGCCAGCAGTGCTCTCGGGACTAGCGGGAGCTTCAATGAGCAGTTCTTC.

This sequence joins TRBV30 and TRBJ1-4; 7 bases are a match to TRBD1. With 1 base clipped from V and 3 bases from J, the junction kept 14 bases outside the gene matches. CDR1 is GTSNPN and CDR2 is SVGIG in the germline V gene (reference sequence). The CDR3 extends over 18 amino acids. The CDR3 DNA follows: TGTGCCTGGAGTGGAAAGACAGGGTGGGGACTGGCTAATGAAAAACTGTTTTTT. It translates to CAWSGKTGWGLANEKLFF. Full variable domain (missing parts from reference TRBV30 and TRBJ1-4): SQTIHQWPATLVQPVGSPLSLECTVEGTSNPNLYWYRQAAGRGLQLLFYSVGIGQISSEVPQNLSASRPQDRQFILSSKKLLLSDSGFYLCAWSGKTGWGLANEKLFFGSGTQLSVL.

By frequency in the sample, this clone is medium-sized. The chain joins TRBV6-1 to TRBJ1-5; perhaps TRBD1 as D (5 bases). The CDR3 spans 10 residues. Germline CDR1 reads MNHNS; CDR2 reads SASEGT. Deletions cut 10 bases from V and 16 bases from J, with 17 bases between. CDR3 sequence (DNA): TGTGCCACTAGAGGGGTGCAAAAACATTTT. The encoded protein is CATRGVQKHF.

The chain couples TRBV19 to TRBJ2-2; the D call may be TRBD1 or TRBD2 (5 bases each). The germline V gene encodes CDR1 LNHDA and CDR2 SQIVND (reference sequence). The CDR3 has 14 amino acids. V was cut by 9 bases and J by 6 bases, with 17 bases left in between. The CDR3, as DNA: TGTGCCAGCTGGCTTTGGGGGTATCCCGGGGAGCTGTTTTTT. It yields the protein CASWLWGYPGELFF.

The rearrangement links TRBV30 to TRBJ1-2; D not certain. CDR1 is GTSNPN and CDR2 is SVGIG in the germline V gene (reference sequence). Trimming took 1 base from V and 10 from J, leaving 10 bases between them. This CDR3 comprises 11 residues. This CDR3 reads CAWSEGKAYTF. In DNA form, the CDR3 reads TGTGCCTGGAGTGAAGGGAAAGCCTACACCTTC.

This clone was counted between two and nine times. J is TRBJ1-1 and V is TRBV9; D is undetermined. The CDR3 length is 13 residues. Germline lookup yields CDR1 SGDLS and CDR2 YYNGEE. The V end lost 3 bases, the J end lost 2 bases, and 8 bases lay between the germline ends. CDR3 residues: CASSDTDNTEAFF. CDR3 DNA sequence: TGTGCCAGCAGCGATACTGATAACACTGAAGCTTTCTTT.

A few counts support this clone. The rearrangement joins TRBV5-4 to TRBJ2-1; a possible D gene is TRBD1 (6 bases). Germline CDR1 SGHNT, CDR2 YYREEE (reference sequence). The CDR3 spans 15 residues. V was shortened by 0 bases and J by 0 bases, with 7 bases between the two germline ends. CDR3 sequence reads: CASSLGDISYNEQFF. The CDR3 DNA sequence: TGTGCCAGCAGCTTGGGGGACATCTCCTACAATGAGCAGTTCTTC.

The V and J genes are TRBV6-6 and TRBJ1-4; maybe TRBD1 (5 bases). The CDR3 sequence is 13 residues long. The V gene's germline CDR1 is MNHNY and CDR2 SVGAGI (reference sequence). V was pared by 6 bases and J by 4 bases, with 9 bases between. The CDR3 coding sequence is TGTGCCAGCAGCAGGGTGGTTAATGAAAAACTGTTTTTT. Translated: CASSRVVNEKLFF.

This rearrangement joins TRBV4-2 to TRBJ1-2; TRBD1 agrees at 9 bases. J lost 3 bases, V lost 0 bases, and 11 bases had no gene match. From germline, CDR1 is LGHNA and CDR2 YNFKEQ. The CDR3 runs to 18 residues. CDR3 coding DNA: TGTGCCAGCAGCCAAGATGGGGACAGGGTTTTTTTAGACTATGGCTACACCTTC. Amino acids: CASSQDGDRVFLDYGYTF.

The V and J genes are TRBV7-9 and TRBJ1-4; possible D gene TRBD1, 5 bases. Looked up from germline, CDR1 is SEHNR and CDR2 is FQNEAQ (reference sequence). V shed 2 bases and J shed 10 bases, with 11 bases lying between them. The CDR3 consists of 13 residues. CDR3 sequence reads: CASSLQGNGKLFF. CDR3 sequence (DNA): TGTGCCAGCAGCTTACAGGGTAACGGAAAACTGTTTTTT.

The chain carries TRBV27 and TRBJ2-6; TRBD1 is a possible D gene (6 bases). Trimming pared 6 bases from V and 4 bases from J, leaving 10 bases between. This CDR3 is 14 amino acids long. In germline, CDR1 is MNHEY, CDR2 SMNVEV (reference sequence). The CDR3 DNA reads TGTGCCAGCAGCTGGGACACAGGGGCCAACGTCCTGACTTTC. Translating it yields CASSWDTGANVLTF.